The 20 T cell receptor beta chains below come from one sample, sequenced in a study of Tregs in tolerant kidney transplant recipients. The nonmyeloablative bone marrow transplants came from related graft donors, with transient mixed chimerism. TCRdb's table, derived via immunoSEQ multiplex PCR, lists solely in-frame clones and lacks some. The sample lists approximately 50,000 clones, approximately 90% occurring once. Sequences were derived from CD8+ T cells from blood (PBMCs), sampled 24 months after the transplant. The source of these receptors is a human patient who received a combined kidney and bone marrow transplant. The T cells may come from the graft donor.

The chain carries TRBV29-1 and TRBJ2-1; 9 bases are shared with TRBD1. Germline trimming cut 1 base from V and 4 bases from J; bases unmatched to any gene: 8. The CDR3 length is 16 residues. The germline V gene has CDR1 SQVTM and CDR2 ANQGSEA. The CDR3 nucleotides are TGCAGCGTTGAAGGCCTACCCGGGACAGGGTACAATGAGCAGTTCTTC. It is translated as CSVEGLPGTGYNEQFF.

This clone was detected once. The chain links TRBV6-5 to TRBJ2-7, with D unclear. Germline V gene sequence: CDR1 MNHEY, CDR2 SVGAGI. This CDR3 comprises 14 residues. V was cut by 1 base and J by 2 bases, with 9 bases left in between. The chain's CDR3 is CASSYFPPPYEQYF. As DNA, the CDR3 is TGTGCCAGCAGTTACTTTCCTCCCCCCTACGAGCAGTACTTC.

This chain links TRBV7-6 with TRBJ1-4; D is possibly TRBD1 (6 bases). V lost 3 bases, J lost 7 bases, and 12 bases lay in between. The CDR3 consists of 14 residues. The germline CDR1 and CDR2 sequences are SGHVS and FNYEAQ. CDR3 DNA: TGTGCCAGCAGCTTCGGGGGGGCTGGTGAAAAACTGTTTTTT. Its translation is CASSFGGAGEKLFF.

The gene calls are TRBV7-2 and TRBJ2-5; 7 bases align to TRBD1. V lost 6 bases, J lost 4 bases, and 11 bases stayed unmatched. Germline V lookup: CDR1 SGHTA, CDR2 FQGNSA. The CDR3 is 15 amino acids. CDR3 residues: CASRTTGFEGETQYF. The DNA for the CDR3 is TGTGCCAGCAGAACGACAGGGTTTGAGGGAGAGACCCAGTACTTC.

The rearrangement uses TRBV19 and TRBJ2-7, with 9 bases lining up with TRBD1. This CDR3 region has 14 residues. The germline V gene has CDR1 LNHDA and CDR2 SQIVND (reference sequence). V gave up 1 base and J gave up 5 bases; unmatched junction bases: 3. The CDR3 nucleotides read TGTGCCAGTAGTATAGTTGGGACAGGGCACGAGCAGTACTTC. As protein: CASSIVGTGHEQYF.

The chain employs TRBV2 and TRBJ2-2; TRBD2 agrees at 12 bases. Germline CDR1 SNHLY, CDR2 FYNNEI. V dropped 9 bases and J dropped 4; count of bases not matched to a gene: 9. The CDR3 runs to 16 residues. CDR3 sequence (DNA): TGTGCCAGACGACAGACGGGACTAGCGGGCACCGGGGAGCTGTTTTTT. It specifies CARRQTGLAGTGELFF.

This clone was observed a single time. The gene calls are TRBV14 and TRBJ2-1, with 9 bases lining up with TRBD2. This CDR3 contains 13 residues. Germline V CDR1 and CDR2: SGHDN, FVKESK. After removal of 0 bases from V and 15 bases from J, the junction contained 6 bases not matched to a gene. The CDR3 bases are TGTGCCAGCAGCCAAGATTTGCGGGGGGGCGGGTTCTTC. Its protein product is CASSQDLRGGGFF.

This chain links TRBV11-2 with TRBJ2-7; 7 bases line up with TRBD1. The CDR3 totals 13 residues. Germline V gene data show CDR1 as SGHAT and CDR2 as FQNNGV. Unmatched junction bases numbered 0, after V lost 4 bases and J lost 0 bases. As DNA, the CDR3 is TGTGCCAGCAGCTGGGACAGCTCCTACGAGCAGTACTTC. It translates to CASSWDSSYEQYF.

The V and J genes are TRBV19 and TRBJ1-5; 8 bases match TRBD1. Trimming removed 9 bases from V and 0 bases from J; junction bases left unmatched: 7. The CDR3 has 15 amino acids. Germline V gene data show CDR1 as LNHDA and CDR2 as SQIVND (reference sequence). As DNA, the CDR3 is TGTGCCAGCTGGACAGGGTTTGGTAGCAATCAGCCCCAGCATTTT. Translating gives CASWTGFGSNQPQHF.

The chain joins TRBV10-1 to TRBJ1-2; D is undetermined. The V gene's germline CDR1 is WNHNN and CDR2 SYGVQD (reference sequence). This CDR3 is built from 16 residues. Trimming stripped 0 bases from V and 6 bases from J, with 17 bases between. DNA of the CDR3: TGCGCCAGCAGTGAGTCTCTACTCAGCGGGTCCCATGGCTACACCTTC. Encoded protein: CASSESLLSGSHGYTF.

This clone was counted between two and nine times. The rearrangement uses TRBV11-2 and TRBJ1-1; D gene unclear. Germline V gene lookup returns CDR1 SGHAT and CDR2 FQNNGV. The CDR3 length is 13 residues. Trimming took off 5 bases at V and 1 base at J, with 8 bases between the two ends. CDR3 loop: CASSQGANTEAFF. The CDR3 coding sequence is TGTGCCAGCAGCCAAGGAGCGAACACTGAAGCTTTCTTT. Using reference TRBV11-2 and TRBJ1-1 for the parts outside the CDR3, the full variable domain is EAGVAQSPRYKIIEKRQSVAFWCNPISGHATLYWYQQILGQGPKLLIQFQNNGVVDDSQLPKDRFSAERLKGVDSTLKIQPAKLEDSAVYLCASSQGANTEAFFGQGTRLTVV.

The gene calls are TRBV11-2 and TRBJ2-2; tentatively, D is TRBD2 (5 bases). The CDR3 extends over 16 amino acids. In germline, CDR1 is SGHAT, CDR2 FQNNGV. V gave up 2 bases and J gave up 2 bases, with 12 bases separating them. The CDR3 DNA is TGTGCCAGCAGCTTAACGGGATCCCCTAACACCGGGGAGCTGTTTTTT. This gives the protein CASSLTGSPNTGELFF.

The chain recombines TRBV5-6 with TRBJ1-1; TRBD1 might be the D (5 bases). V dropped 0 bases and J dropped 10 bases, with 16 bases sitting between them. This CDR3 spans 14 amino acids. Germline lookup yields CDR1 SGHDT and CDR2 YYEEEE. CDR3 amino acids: CASSLVRDVGLAFF. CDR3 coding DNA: TGTGCCAGCAGCTTGGTGCGGGACGTGGGCCTAGCTTTCTTT.

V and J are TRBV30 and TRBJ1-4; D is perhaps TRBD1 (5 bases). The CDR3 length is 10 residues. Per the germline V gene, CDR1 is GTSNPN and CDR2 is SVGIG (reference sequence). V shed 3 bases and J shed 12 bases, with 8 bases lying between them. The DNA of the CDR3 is TGTGCCTGGAGCCAAGGGGAACTGTTTTTT. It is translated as CAWSQGELFF.

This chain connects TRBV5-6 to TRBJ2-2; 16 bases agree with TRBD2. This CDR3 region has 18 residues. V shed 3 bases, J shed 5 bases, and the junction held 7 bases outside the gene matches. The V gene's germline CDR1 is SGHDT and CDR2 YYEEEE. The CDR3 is CASSWGLAGGPTTGELFF. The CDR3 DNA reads TGTGCCAGCAGCTGGGGACTAGCGGGGGGGCCGACGACCGGGGAGCTGTTTTTT.

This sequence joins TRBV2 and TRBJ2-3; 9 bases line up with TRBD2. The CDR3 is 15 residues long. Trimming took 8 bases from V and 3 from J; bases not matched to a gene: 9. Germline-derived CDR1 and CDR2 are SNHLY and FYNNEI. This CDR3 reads CASGPASGITDTQYF. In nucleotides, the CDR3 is TGTGCCAGCGGGCCTGCTAGCGGGATAACAGATACGCAGTATTTT. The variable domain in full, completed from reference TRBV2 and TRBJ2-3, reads EPEVTQTPSHQVTQMGQEVILRCVPISNHLYFYWYRQILGQKVEFLVSFYNNEISEKSEIFDDQFSVERPDGSNFTLKIRSTKLEDSAMYFCASGPASGITDTQYFGPGTRLTVL.

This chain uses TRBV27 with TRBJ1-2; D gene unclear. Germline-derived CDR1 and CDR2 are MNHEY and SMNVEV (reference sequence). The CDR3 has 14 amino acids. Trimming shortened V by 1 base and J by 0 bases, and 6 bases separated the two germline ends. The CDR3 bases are TGTGCCAGCAGTTTATACAAAGCTAACTATGGCTACACCTTC. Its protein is CASSLYKANYGYTF.

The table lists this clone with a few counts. The CDR3 loop reads CASSEGDSSYEQYF. CDR3 DNA: TGTGCCAGCAGTGAAGGGGACAGCTCCTACGAGCAGTACTTC. The genes are TRBV6-1 and TRBJ2-7; TRBD1 matches at 7 bases. The CDR3 contains 14 residues. V trimming: 1 base; J trimming: 0 bases; junction bases outside the gene matches: 0. Germline assignment: CDR1 MNHNS and CDR2 SASEGT.

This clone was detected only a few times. CDR3: CASGRDSEGSYEQYF. CDR3 in DNA: TGTGCCAGCGGACGGGACTCGGAGGGCTCCTACGAGCAGTACTTC. This chain links TRBV6-1 with TRBJ2-7, with D maybe TRBD2 (6 bases). CDR1 MNHNS and CDR2 SASEGT come from the germline V gene. Trimming left V 8 bases short and J 0 bases short, with 17 bases between. The CDR3 loop spans 15 amino acids.

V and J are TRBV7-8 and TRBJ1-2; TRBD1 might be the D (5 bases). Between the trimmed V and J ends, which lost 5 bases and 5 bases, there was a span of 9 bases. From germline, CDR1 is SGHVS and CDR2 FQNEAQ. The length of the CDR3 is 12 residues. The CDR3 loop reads CASSPGQYGYTF. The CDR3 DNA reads TGTGCCAGCAGCCCCGGACAATATGGCTACACCTTC.